This TCR beta chain is drawn from a study of blood T cell repertoires in COVID-19. Across the study: T cells, B-cell-depleted T cells, or PBMCs supplied cDNA or gDNA.

After removal of 3 bases from V and 2 bases from J, the junction contained 4 bases not matched to a gene. The CDR3 sequence is 17 residues long. Germline CDR1 and CDR2: SGHAT and FQNNGV. As originally analysed: Reference gene primer amplification gave nucleated cell count estimates. Here immunoSEQ multiplex PCR was the method, and the copy in TCRdb shows in-frame clones only, minus some. V and J calls and clone size are those listed in that table; D and trimming were worked out from the DNA. The sample lists around 150,000 clones, approximately 88% seen once, with around 2.2% in the top ten. This sequence joins TRBV11-2 and TRBJ2-1; 13 positions match TRBD2. The clonotype was recovered from a man in his 70s with acute or convalescent COVID-19. Source material: peripheral blood. CDR3 coding DNA: TGTGCCAGCAGCTTGGGACTAGCGGGAAGAACCTACAATGAGCAGTTCTTC. The encoded protein is CASSLGLAGRTYNEQFF.